The 25 T cell receptor beta chains below all came from one sample that was sequenced in a study of T cells after yellow fever vaccination. MiXCR, run by TCRdb on the 5' RACE reads, gives a single entry per CDR3 protein. The sample consists of about 85,000 distinct CDR3 sequences, less than 15% of them appearing once. This sample comprised CD8+ T cells not binding an NS4B(214-222) dextramer, sorted from PBMCs, obtained approximately 20 days after the first yellow fever vaccination. The receptor source for this set is a young man who received the YFV17D yellow fever vaccine.

The table lists this clonotype with a few counts. The chain carries TRBV12-3 or TRBV12-4 and TRBJ2-3; D perhaps matches TRBD2 (6 bases). V lost 5 bases and J lost 4, with 13 bases in between. There are 14 residues in the CDR3. CDR3 residues: CASSPRGLADTQYF. DNA for the CDR3: TGTGCCAGCAGTCCGCGGGGCCTCGCAGATACGCAGTATTTT.

V and J are TRBV11-2 and TRBJ2-7, with a weak D call TRBD1 (7 bases). Deletions cut 3 bases from V and 3 bases from J, with 12 bases between. This CDR3 is 14 amino acids long. Germline V gene sequence: CDR1 SGHAT, CDR2 FQNNGV. This CDR3 is CASSFGGQLYEQYF. The CDR3 DNA sequence: TGTGCCAGCAGCTTCGGGGGACAGCTCTACGAGCAGTACTTC.

The rearrangement joins TRBV20-1 to TRBJ2-1; D gene unclear. V was clipped by 1 base and J by 8 bases, with 6 bases between them. CDR3 length equals 11 residues. Germline V lookup: CDR1 DFQATT, CDR2 SNEGSKA (reference sequence). CDR3 coding DNA: TGCAGTGCTAGAGGAGGTGATGAGCAGTTCTTC. Its translation is CSARGGDEQFF.

This clonotype was seen at least ten times. The chain links TRBV12-3 or TRBV12-4 to TRBJ2-2, with D possibly matching TRBD2 (5 bases). The CDR3 contains 14 residues. The germline V and J ends were trimmed by 6 bases and 8 bases, with 16 bases remaining between them. The CDR3 sequence: CASSPPRELGELFF. CDR3 bases: TGTGCCAGCAGCCCCCCACGGGAATTGGGGGAGCTGTTTTTT.

A few counts support this clonotype. This chain connects TRBV3-1 to TRBJ2-7; the match to TRBD2 covers 7 bases. This CDR3 is 14 amino acids long. CDR1 is LGHDT and CDR2 is YNNKEL in the germline V gene (reference sequence). J was trimmed by 5 bases and V by 1 base; bases with no gene match: 5. The CDR3 is CASSQAGGWDEQYF. The CDR3 DNA reads TGTGCCAGCAGCCAAGCGGGGGGTTGGGACGAGCAGTACTTC.

The J gene is TRBJ2-3, the V gene TRBV28, with TRBD2 as a possible D gene (5 bases). This CDR3 is built from 17 residues. V dropped 1 base and J dropped 2 bases, with 16 bases sitting between them. The V gene's germline CDR1 is MDHEN and CDR2 SYDVKM. The CDR3 DNA reads TGTGCCAGCAGTTTATTGGTTAGCGCCGATCCCACAGATACGCAGTATTTT. The encoded protein is CASSLLVSADPTDTQYF.

This clonotype came up many times. The genes are TRBV7-2 and TRBJ1-1; D remains ambiguous. This CDR3 comprises 15 residues. Deletions cut 1 base from V and 4 bases from J, with 13 bases between. Germline assignment: CDR1 SGHTA and CDR2 FQGNSA. Written as DNA, the CDR3 is TGTGCCAGCAGCTTAGAGCGGAGAGGCGGCACTGAAGCTTTCTTT. It translates to CASSLERRGGTEAFF.

This clonotype was seen a few times. The chain couples TRBV20-1 to TRBJ2-7; 7 bases are shared with TRBD1. In germline, CDR1 is DFQATT, CDR2 SNEGSKA (reference sequence). The CDR3 is 13 residues long. Germline trimming cut 0 bases from V and 3 bases from J; bases unmatched to any gene: 2. The CDR3 loop is CSARDSGGYEQYF. As DNA, the CDR3 is TGCAGTGCTAGAGATTCAGGGGGCTACGAGCAGTACTTC.

The gene calls are TRBV7-8 and TRBJ1-1; 8 bases are a match to TRBD1. CDR3 length: 12 residues. V lost 7 bases and J lost 11; bases outside the gene matches: 9. Germline V lookup: CDR1 SGHVS, CDR2 FQNEAQ. Here the CDR3 reads CASISDTGGAFF. CDR3 coding DNA: TGTGCCAGCATCAGCGATACAGGGGGTGCTTTCTTT.

This clonotype was seen a handful of times. The rearrangement links TRBV4-3 to TRBJ1-5; 9 bases map to TRBD1. Per germline, CDR1 LGHNA and CDR2 YSLEER. V lost 4 bases to trimming and J lost 7 bases; unmatched junction nucleotides: 14. The CDR3 contains 17 residues. The CDR3 DNA reads as TGCGCCAGCAGCCCTAGCATAGCCGGGACAGGGTACCAGCCCCAGCATTTT. It yields the protein CASSPSIAGTGYQPQHF.

This clonotype came up a few times. The chain carries TRBV6-5 and TRBJ2-3; D possibly corresponds to TRBD1 (6 bases). Germline V lookup: CDR1 MNHEY, CDR2 SVGAGI. The CDR3 sequence is 11 residues long. The V end lost 6 bases, the J end lost 10 bases, and 11 bases lay between the germline ends. The chain's CDR3 is CASRSQGSQYF. DNA for the CDR3: TGTGCCAGCAGGTCACAGGGTTCGCAGTATTTT.

A few counts support this clonotype. V and J are TRBV7-2 and TRBJ2-7, with 7 bases identical to TRBD1. Germline V lookup: CDR1 SGHTA, CDR2 FQGNSA. The CDR3 spans 13 residues. J lost 6 bases, V lost 4 bases, and 6 bases had no gene match. The CDR3 loop is CASSSDRRSEQYV. The CDR3, as DNA: TGTGCCAGCAGCTCGGACAGGCGGTCCGAGCAGTACGTC.

This clonotype was observed a few times. J is TRBJ2-3 and V is TRBV14; 9 nucleotides align to TRBD1. This CDR3 is built from 15 residues. Germline V gene lookup returns CDR1 SGHDN and CDR2 FVKESK. Germline trimming cut 4 bases from V and 1 base from J; bases unmatched to any gene: 3. The CDR3 DNA follows: TGTGCCAGCAGCCCCCGACAGGGGGGCACAGATACGCAGTATTTT. Its translation: CASSPRQGGTDTQYF.

The CDR3 nucleotides read TGCAGCGTTGTTGTCAGCCCCACCGGGGAGCTGTTTTTT. Protein: CSVVVSPTGELFF. The chain is built from TRBV29-1 and TRBJ2-2; no reliable D call. Germline-derived CDR1 and CDR2 are SQVTM and ANQGSEA. The length of the CDR3 is 13 residues. V lost 4 bases to trimming and J lost 4 bases, with 10 bases between them.

The sample holds a few counts of this clonotype. The chain combines TRBV5-1 with TRBJ2-1; unclear D gene. V lost 4 bases, J lost 8 bases, and 10 bases lay in between. The CDR3 runs 12 residues. The germline gives CDR1 SGHRS, CDR2 YFSETQ. The CDR3 loop reads CASSTNRDEQFF. The CDR3 DNA is TGCGCCAGCAGCACGAACCGGGATGAGCAGTTCTTC.

Details on this clonotype: One junction end does not reproduce the germline sequence, and a read error may be involved. The rearrangement joins TRBV5-5 to TRBJ1-1, with a possible D match to TRBD1 (5 bases). Germline V gene sequence: CDR1 SGHKS, CDR2 YYEKEE (reference sequence). This CDR3 region has 13 residues. In nucleotides, the CDR3 is TGTGCCAGCAACTTGGGGGGGAACACTGAAGCTTTCTTT. The encoded protein is CASNLGGNTEAFF.

CDR3 sequence: CASSIRLAGSSYNEQFF. CDR3 in DNA: TGTGCCAGTAGTATACGACTAGCGGGGAGCTCCTACAATGAGCAGTTCTTC. The J gene is TRBJ2-1, the V gene TRBV19, with 11 bases aligning to TRBD2. The CDR3 length is 17 residues. Germline CDR1 LNHDA, CDR2 SQIVND (reference sequence). V dropped 2 bases and J dropped 0; count of bases not matched to a gene: 3. Looking up the rest from reference TRBV19 and TRBJ2-1 gives the full variable domain: DGGITQSPKYLFRKEGQNVTLSCEQNLNHDAMYWYRQDPGQGLRLIYYSQIVNDFQKGDIAEGYSVSREKKESFPLTVTSAQKNPTAFYLCASSIRLAGSSYNEQFFGPGTRLTVL.

The V and J genes are TRBV10-3 and TRBJ1-5, with D possibly matching TRBD1 (6 bases). The germline V gene encodes CDR1 ENHRY and CDR2 SYGVKD. Trimming cost V 0 bases and J 2 bases, with 8 bases left between them. This CDR3 has 15 amino acids. Here the CDR3 reads CAISESEGGNQPQHF. The CDR3 DNA reads as TGTGCCATCAGTGAGTCCGAGGGGGGCAATCAGCCCCAGCATTTT.

The rearrangement uses TRBV30 and TRBJ2-2, with a tentative D call TRBD2 (6 bases). The V gene lost 6 bases and the J gene lost 4 bases, with 18 bases spanning the gap. Germline CDR1 and CDR2: GTSNPN and SVGIG (reference sequence). CDR3 length: 15 residues. The DNA of the CDR3 is TGTGCCTGCCCAAGGGGACGGGGGTCCACCGGGGAGCTGTTTTTT. Its protein product is CACPRGRGSTGELFF.

This clonotype was found a few times. The chain employs TRBV28 and TRBJ2-7; D uncertain. The CDR3 runs 11 residues. CDR1 MDHEN and CDR2 SYDVKM come from the germline V gene. The V end was cut by 3 bases, the J end by 3 bases, with 3 bases between. CDR3 protein: CASSFFYEQYF. CDR3 nucleotide sequence: TGTGCCAGCAGTTTCTTCTACGAGCAGTACTTC.

Only a few counts were recorded for this clonotype. The V gene is TRBV12-5, the J gene TRBJ1-1, with D possibly matching TRBD1 (5 bases). Germline V lookup: CDR1 LGHNT, CDR2 FRNRAP. This CDR3 has 12 amino acids. Between the trimmed V and J ends, which lost 4 bases and 8 bases, there was a span of 11 bases. As DNA, the CDR3 is TGTGCTAGTGGTTCAGGGTCTTTCGAAGCTTTCTTT. Translation: CASGSGSFEAFF.

This chain links TRBV9 with TRBJ1-1; TRBD1 agrees at 8 bases. From germline, CDR1 is SGDLS and CDR2 YYNGEE. Trimming removed 0 bases from V and 4 bases from J; junction bases left unmatched: 8. This CDR3 spans 16 amino acids. The CDR3 DNA reads TGTGCCAGCAGCGTAGGGGACCGGACAGGGCTCACTGAAGCTTTCTTT. Its protein product is CASSVGDRTGLTEAFF.

This clonotype was seen a few times. The chain is built from TRBV20-1 and TRBJ1-4, with D perhaps matching TRBD1 (5 bases). Between the trimmed V and J ends, which lost 1 base and 8 bases, there was a span of 14 bases. Germline CDR1 reads DFQATT; CDR2 reads SNEGSKA (reference sequence). CDR3 length: 14 amino acids. CDR3 loop: CSARGRGMGEKLFF. The CDR3 coding sequence is TGCAGTGCTAGAGGTCGGGGGATGGGGGAAAAACTGTTTTTT.

The chain couples TRBV6-5 to TRBJ2-2, with D possibly TRBD2 on 6 matching bases. The V end lost 2 bases, the J end lost 3 bases, and 10 bases lay between the germline ends. The CDR3 extends over 15 amino acids. Per germline, CDR1 MNHEY and CDR2 SVGAGI. The CDR3 sequence is CASSYAGTYTGELFF. The DNA for the CDR3 is TGTGCCAGCAGTTACGCAGGGACTTACACCGGGGAGCTGTTTTTT.

The gene calls are TRBV5-1 and TRBJ1-5, with D hard to call. The CDR3 runs 13 residues. V lost 2 bases and J 2 bases, leaving 5 bases between the germline ends. Germline V lookup: CDR1 SGHRS, CDR2 YFSETQ. The CDR3 DNA is TGCGCCAGCAGCTTTTTTGGCAATCAGCCCCAGCATTTT. Its translation: CASSFFGNQPQHF.